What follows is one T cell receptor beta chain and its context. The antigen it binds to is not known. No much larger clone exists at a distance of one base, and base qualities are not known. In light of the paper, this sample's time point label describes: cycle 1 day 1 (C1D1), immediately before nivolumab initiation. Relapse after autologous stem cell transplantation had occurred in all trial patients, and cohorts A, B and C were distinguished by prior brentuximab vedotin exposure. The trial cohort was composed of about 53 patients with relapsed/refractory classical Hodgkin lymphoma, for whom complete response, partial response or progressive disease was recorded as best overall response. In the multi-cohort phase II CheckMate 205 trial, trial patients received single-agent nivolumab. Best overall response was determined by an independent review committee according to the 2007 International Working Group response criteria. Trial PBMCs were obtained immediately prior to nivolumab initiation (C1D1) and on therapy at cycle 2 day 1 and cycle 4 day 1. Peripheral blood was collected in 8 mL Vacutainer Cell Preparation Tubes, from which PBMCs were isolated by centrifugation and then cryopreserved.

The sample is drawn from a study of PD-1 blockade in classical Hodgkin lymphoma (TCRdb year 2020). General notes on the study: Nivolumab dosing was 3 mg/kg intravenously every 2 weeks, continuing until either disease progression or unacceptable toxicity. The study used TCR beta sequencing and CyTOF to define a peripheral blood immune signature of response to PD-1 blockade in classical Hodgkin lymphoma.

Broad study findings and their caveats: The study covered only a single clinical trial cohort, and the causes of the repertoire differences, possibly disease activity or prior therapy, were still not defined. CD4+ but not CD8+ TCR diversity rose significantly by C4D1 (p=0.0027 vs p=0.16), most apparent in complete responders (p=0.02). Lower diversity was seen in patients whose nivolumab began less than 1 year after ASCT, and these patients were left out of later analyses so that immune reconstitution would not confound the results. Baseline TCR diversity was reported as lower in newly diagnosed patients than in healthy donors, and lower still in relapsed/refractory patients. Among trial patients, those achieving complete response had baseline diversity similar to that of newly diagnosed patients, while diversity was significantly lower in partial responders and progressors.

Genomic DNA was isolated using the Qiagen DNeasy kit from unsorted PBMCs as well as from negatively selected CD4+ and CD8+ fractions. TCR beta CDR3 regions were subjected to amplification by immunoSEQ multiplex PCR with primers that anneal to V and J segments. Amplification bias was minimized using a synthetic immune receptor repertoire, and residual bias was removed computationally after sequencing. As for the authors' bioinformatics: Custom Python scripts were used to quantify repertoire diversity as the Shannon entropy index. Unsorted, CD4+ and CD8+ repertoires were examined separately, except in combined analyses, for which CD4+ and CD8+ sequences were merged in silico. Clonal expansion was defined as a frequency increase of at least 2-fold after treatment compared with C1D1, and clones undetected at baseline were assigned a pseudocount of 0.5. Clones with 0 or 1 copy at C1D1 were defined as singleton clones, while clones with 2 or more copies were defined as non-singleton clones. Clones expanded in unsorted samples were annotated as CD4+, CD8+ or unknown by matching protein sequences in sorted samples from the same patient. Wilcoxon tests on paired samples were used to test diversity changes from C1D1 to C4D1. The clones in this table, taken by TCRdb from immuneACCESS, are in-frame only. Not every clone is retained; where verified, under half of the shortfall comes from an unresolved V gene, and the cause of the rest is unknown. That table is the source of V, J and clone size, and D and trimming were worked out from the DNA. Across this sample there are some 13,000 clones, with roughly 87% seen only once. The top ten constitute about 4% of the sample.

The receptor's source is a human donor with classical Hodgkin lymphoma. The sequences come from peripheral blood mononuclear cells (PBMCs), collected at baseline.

The nucleotide sequence is given as TGTGCCAGCAGCCAAGGGGCTAGCGGGGGACTAACCTTATTTGCAGATACGCAGTATTTT. Translated, this gives CASSQGASGGLTLFADTQYF. The receptor chain draws on TRBV14 and TRBJ2-3; a stretch of 10 junction bases matches TRBD2. V and J are trimmed by 1 base and 4 bases, and the gene matches miss 17 bases of the junction. The CDR3 sequence holds 20 residues, the cysteine and phenylalanine included. The only DNA kept is the CDR3, 60 bases in frame from the first base. The germline V gene sets CDR1 to SGHDN and CDR2 to FVKESK.